Each of the 7 T cell receptor beta chains below was sequenced from the same sample in a study of shared clonotypes between healthy human individuals. Using immunoSEQ multiplex PCR, the repertoire was profiled, and TCRdb retains in-frame clones only, with some absent. The sample holds around 2.1 million clones, approximately 96% seen once. What was sequenced was naive CD4+ T cells sorted from blood. Subset in this sample: CD45RA+ positively selected. The receptors were sampled from a man younger than 30 in good health.

V gene TRBV27 combines with J gene TRBJ2-7; 8 nucleotides match TRBD1. The germline V gene has CDR1 MNHEY and CDR2 SMNVEV (reference sequence). The V segment lost 3 bases and the J segment 4 bases; nucleotides outside the gene matches: 8. The CDR3 contains 15 residues. Here the CDR3 reads CASSFRTGQGYEQYF. The CDR3 DNA sequence: TGTGCCAGCAGTTTCCGGACAGGGCAGGGATACGAGCAGTACTTC.

The chain uses TRBV7-6 and TRBJ2-7; D may be TRBD1 (6 bases). This CDR3 has 15 amino acids. CDR1 and CDR2 from the germline V gene are SGHVS and FNYEAQ. V lost 4 bases to trimming and J lost 2 bases, with 15 bases between them. The CDR3 DNA sequence: TGTGCCAGCAGCTACAGGGACGATGTGACCTACGAGCAGTACTTC. As protein: CASSYRDDVTYEQYF. The variable domain in full, with the rest retrieved from reference TRBV7-6 and TRBJ2-7, is GAGVSQSPRYKVTKRGQDVALRCDPISGHVSLYWYRQALGQGPEFLTYFNYEAQQDKSGLPNDRFSAERPEGSISTLTIQRTEQRDSAMYRCASSYRDDVTYEQYFGPGTRLTVT.

V usage is TRBV28 and J usage is TRBJ1-5; 10 bases map to TRBD1. Germline V gene sequence: CDR1 MDHEN, CDR2 SYDVKM. This CDR3 is 15 amino acids long. The V gene end was trimmed by 7 bases and the J gene end by 3 bases; junction bases not matched to a gene: 6. The CDR3 spells CASTWGTGDNQPQHF. The CDR3 DNA sequence: TGTGCCAGCACCTGGGGGACAGGGGACAATCAGCCCCAGCATTTT.

V and J are TRBV28 and TRBJ1-4; a weak D match, TRBD1 (5 bases). Looked up from germline, CDR1 is MDHEN and CDR2 is SYDVKM. CDR3 length: 15 amino acids. V lost 3 bases and J 8 bases, leaving 16 bases between the germline ends. The CDR3 loop reads CASSFEGPVGEKLFF. The CDR3 DNA reads TGTGCCAGCAGTTTCGAGGGACCCGTGGGGGAAAAACTGTTTTTT. Full variable domain (outside the CDR3, taken from reference TRBV28 and TRBJ1-4): DVKVTQSSRYLVKRTGEKVFLECVQDMDHENMFWYRQDPGLGLRLIYFSYDVKMKEKGDIPEGYSVSREKKERFSLILESASTNQTSMYLCASSFEGPVGEKLFFGSGTQLSVL.

This clone was seen only once. V and J are TRBV5-1 and TRBJ2-2; weak D call: TRBD2 (7 bases). The CDR3 totals 14 residues. Between the trimmed V and J ends, which lost 7 bases and 2 bases, there was a span of 12 bases. Germline V gives CDR1 SGHRS, CDR2 YFSETQ. The CDR3 DNA follows: TGCGCCAGCGGCGGGGGCGGTAACACCGGGGAGCTGTTTTTT. It yields the protein CASGGGGNTGELFF.

The V call is TRBV6-5, the J call TRBJ1-1; 7 bases agree with TRBD1. CDR1 MNHEY and CDR2 SVGAGI come from the germline V gene. J lost 6 bases, V lost 4 bases, and 8 bases had no gene match. The CDR3 contains 14 residues. CDR3 nucleotide sequence: TGTGCCAGCAGTTCCAGGGGGGGGAAGGCTGAAGCTTTCTTT. As protein: CASSSRGGKAEAFF.

This chain connects TRBV7-8 to TRBJ1-5; tentatively, D is TRBD1 (5 bases). Germline-derived CDR1 and CDR2 are SGHVS and FQNEAQ. The CDR3 is 16 amino acids. Trimming took 1 base from V and 3 from J, leaving 13 bases between them. Here the CDR3 reads CASSLGVLGANQPQHF. The CDR3 coding sequence is TGTGCCAGCAGCTTAGGGGTCCTTGGGGCCAATCAGCCCCAGCATTTT.